The entry below describes one T cell receptor (beta chain). Antigen: not known. The data originate from a study of cytomegalovirus exposure and HLA in healthy donors. The CDR3 has 17 residues. V trimming: 2 bases; J trimming: 2 bases; junction bases outside the gene matches: 7. Germline CDR1 MNHEY, CDR2 SMNVEV (reference sequence). A multiplex PCR was run with 60 Vbeta primers and 13 Jbeta primers. The method was immunoSEQ multiplex PCR; TCRdb's version includes in-frame clones alone and lacks a portion of them. The sample yields more than 85,000 clones, over 60% seen once. Regarding the study as a whole: Sequencing depth across donors, presence/absence analyses assumed, was roughly uniform. Later analysis identified several of the most significant clusters that appeared linked to common viral pathogens. TCR beta chains numbering some 160 were designated cytomegalovirus-associated. According to an earlier analysis, most TCR beta V segments yielded productive rearrangements about 90% or about 30% of the time.

This rearrangement joins TRBV27 to TRBJ2-5; TRBD2 aligns across 11 bases. The sequenced sample consisted of PBMCs. The receptor was derived from a woman aged 55-69 years in good health and CMV-seropositive. Here the CDR3 reads CASSLVYGTSGQETQYF. The CDR3 DNA sequence: TGTGCCAGCAGTTTAGTTTATGGGACTAGCGGTCAAGAGACCCAGTACTTC.